The 9 T cell receptor beta chains given below trace back to one sample, sequenced in a study of blood T cell repertoires in COVID-19. Only in-frame clones appear in the TCRdb table, and some are missing; sequencing was by immunoSEQ multiplex PCR. In the table there are more than 150,000 clones, about 87% of which are singletons. Sequenced material: peripheral blood. The receptors here all came from a woman between 65 and 79 years old with COVID-19, enrolled during active disease.

This chain uses TRBV7-9 with TRBJ1-1, with D hard to call. V lost 4 bases and J lost 8, with 14 bases in between. The CDR3 is made up of 13 amino acids. The V gene's germline CDR1 is SEHNR and CDR2 FQNEAQ (reference sequence). The CDR3 region is CASSWESVTEAFF. The CDR3 region has the DNA TGTGCCAGCAGCTGGGAGTCGGTTACAGAAGCTTTCTTT.

The rearrangement links TRBV7-2 to TRBJ2-1; 7 positions match TRBD2. The germline CDR1 and CDR2 sequences are SGHTA and FQGNSA. After removal of 1 base from V and 9 bases from J, the junction contained 3 bases not matched to a gene. The CDR3 is 13 residues long. The DNA for the CDR3 is TGTGCCAGCAGCTTAGGCGGGAGCGGTGAGCAGTTCTTC. Protein product: CASSLGGSGEQFF. The full variable domain, its missing parts supplied by reference TRBV7-2 and TRBJ2-1, is GAGVSQSPSNKVTEKGKDVELRCDPISGHTALYWYRQSLGQGLEFLIYFQGNSAPDKSGLPSDRFSAERTGGSVSTLTIQRTQQEDSAVYLCASSLGGSGEQFFGPGTRLTVL.

The genes are TRBV7-9 and TRBJ1-1; 7 bases match TRBD1. Germline CDR1 SEHNR, CDR2 FQNEAQ (reference sequence). The CDR3 runs to 14 residues. With 5 bases clipped from V and 4 bases from J, the junction kept 7 bases outside the gene matches. CDR3 nucleotide sequence: TGTGCCAGCAGCGAACCGGGACAGCCCACTGAAGCTTTCTTT. This translates into CASSEPGQPTEAFF.

The V and J genes are TRBV6-2 or TRBV6-3 and TRBJ2-1, with 7 positions matching TRBD2. Germline values: CDR1 MNHEY, CDR2 SVGEGT. The CDR3 spans 15 residues. The trim removed 4 bases at V and 9 bases at J, leaving 12 bases unmatched. The chain's CDR3 is CASSWVLARSSEQFF. CDR3 nucleotide sequence: TGTGCCAGCAGTTGGGTACTAGCGAGATCCAGTGAGCAGTTCTTC.

The V call is TRBV5-6, the J call TRBJ1-2, with 7 positions matching TRBD1. The CDR3 consists of 14 residues. V shed 0 bases and J 5 bases; nucleotides not matched to a gene: 4. Germline V gene sequence: CDR1 SGHDT, CDR2 YYEEEE. The CDR3, as DNA: TGTGCCAGCAGCTTGGGGGGACAGCCTTATGGCTACACCTTC. Translating gives CASSLGGQPYGYTF. Full variable domain (rest looked up from reference TRBV5-6 and TRBJ1-2): DAGVTQSPTHLIKTRGQQVTLRCSPKSGHDTVSWYQQALGQGPQFIFQYYEEEERQRGNFPDRFSGHQFPNYSSELNVNALLLGDSALYLCASSLGGQPYGYTFGSGTRLTVV.

The sample holds a few counts of this clone. The V and J genes are TRBV4-3 and TRBJ2-7; possibly TRBD2 for D (6 bases). Trimming left V 0 bases short and J 3 bases short, with 12 bases between. Germline V lookup: CDR1 LGHNA, CDR2 YSLEER. The length of the CDR3 is 15 residues. The CDR3 sequence is CASSQDGRQDYEQYF. The CDR3, as DNA: TGCGCCAGCAGCCAAGATGGGAGGCAGGACTACGAGCAGTACTTC.

J is TRBJ2-2 and V is TRBV5-1; maybe TRBD2 (6 bases). Germline V gives CDR1 SGHRS, CDR2 YFSETQ. The CDR3 is 15 residues long. V was pared by 1 base and J by 5 bases, with 12 bases between. In DNA form, the CDR3 reads TGCGCCAGCAGCTTGCAGACTAGAGGTACCGGGGAGCTGTTTTTT. This codes for CASSLQTRGTGELFF.

This clone showed up just a few times. The gene calls are TRBV19 and TRBJ1-2, with 9 nucleotides matching TRBD1. The CDR3 extends over 13 amino acids. Unmatched junction bases numbered 4, after V lost 5 bases and J lost 6 bases. CDR1 and CDR2 (germline): LNHDA, SQIVND (reference sequence). The CDR3 DNA reads as TGTGCCAGTAGTCTGGGACAGGGCGATGGCTACACCTTC. Its protein is CASSLGQGDGYTF.

This clone occurred once. An end of the junction does not agree with germline; a read error may underlie this. The chain uses TRBV6-5 and TRBJ1-2, with 9 bases aligning to TRBD1. The CDR3 runs 15 residues. Germline V gene lookup returns CDR1 MNHEY and CDR2 SVGAGI. The DNA of the CDR3 is TGTGCCAGCACTTACTCAGGACAGGGGAACTATGGCTACACCTTC. Translated: CASTYSGQGNYGYTF.